This TCR beta chain is from a study of CD8 T cells in Susac syndrome. Sequencing of TCR beta drew on CD8+ and CD4+ T cells from blood. V lost 4 bases and J lost 2, with 12 bases in between. This CDR3 region has 14 residues. RNA in amounts of roughly 0.45 to 1 ug was reverse transcribed with random hexamers. The amplification used immunoSEQ multiplex PCR on TCR beta CDR3; it spanned 54 Vbeta and 13 Jbeta. TCRdb ran MiXCR on the immunoSEQ multiplex PCR reads and lists one entry per CDR3 protein. This table holds around 270,000 distinct CDR3 sequences, about 89% found once. The source is a human donor with multiple sclerosis. This sequence joins TRBV12-3 or TRBV12-4 and TRBJ2-7; D ambiguous. The sample consisted of CD8+ T cells from PBMCs. Here the CDR3 DNA reads TGTGCCAGCAGTTCCCCCCGGAAGCCCTACGAGCAGTACTTC. Translating it yields CASSSPRKPYEQYF.